Following are 17 T cell receptor beta chains from one sample sequenced in a study of cytomegalovirus exposure and HLA in healthy donors. 13 Jbeta primers and 60 Vbeta primers were used for the PCR. The assay was immunoSEQ multiplex PCR, and TCRdb's table has in-frame clones only and misses some. The data show roughly 100,000 clones, approximately 79% seen once. Source material: PBMCs. These receptors all stem from a man aged 50 to 59 in good health and CMV-seropositive.

This clone appeared a few times. The genes are TRBV4-3 and TRBJ2-1, with 7 bases aligning to TRBD2. Germline trimming cut 0 bases from V and 7 bases from J; bases unmatched to any gene: 3. The length of the CDR3 is 14 residues. Germline V gene data show CDR1 as LGHNA and CDR2 as YSLEER. CDR3 loop: CASSQDGRGNEQFF. Here the CDR3 DNA reads TGCGCCAGCAGCCAAGATGGGCGGGGGAATGAGCAGTTCTTC.

J is TRBJ2-4 and V is TRBV6-1; 10 bases are shared with TRBD2. Germline assignment: CDR1 MNHNS and CDR2 SASEGT. V gave up 2 bases and J gave up 1 base; unmatched junction bases: 11. The CDR3 loop spans 19 amino acids. CDR3 sequence: CASSERVAGGHVAKNIQYF. CDR3 nucleotide sequence: TGTGCCAGCAGTGAACGAGTAGCGGGAGGTCACGTTGCCAAAAACATTCAGTACTTC.

This chain links TRBV2 with TRBJ2-1; TRBD1 is a possible D gene (6 bases). CDR3 length: 15 residues. Germline loops: CDR1 SNHLY, CDR2 FYNNEI. Trimming took off 8 bases at V and 0 bases at J, with 14 bases between the two ends. The CDR3 loop reads CASGGGLSSYNEQFF. DNA for the CDR3: TGTGCCAGCGGGGGCGGGTTAAGCTCCTACAATGAGCAGTTCTTC.

The V and J genes are TRBV9 and TRBJ2-2; 10 nucleotides line up with TRBD1. The germline CDR1 and CDR2 sequences are SGDLS and YYNGEE. The CDR3 extends over 15 amino acids. After removal of 4 bases from V and 5 bases from J, the junction contained 5 bases not matched to a gene. The CDR3 DNA sequence: TGTGCCAGCAGCCCCAGGACAGGGGGAACCGGGGAGCTGTTTTTT. It is translated as CASSPRTGGTGELFF.

The V and J genes are TRBV7-3 and TRBJ2-1, with 14 positions matching TRBD2. The J segment lost 4 bases and the V segment lost 4 bases, leaving 9 bases of the junction unmatched. The CDR3 sequence is 18 residues long. From germline, CDR1 is SGHTA and CDR2 FQGTGA. Written as DNA, the CDR3 is TGTGCCAGCAGCTCCCCCGGGACTAGCGGGAGTAAGTACAATGAGCAGTTCTTC. It codes for CASSSPGTSGSKYNEQFF.

This sequence joins TRBV5-1 and TRBJ2-3, with 12 bases that match TRBD2. This CDR3 contains 17 residues. Trimming removed 3 bases from V and 10 bases from J; junction bases left unmatched: 15. CDR1 is SGHRS and CDR2 is YFSETQ in the germline V gene. The CDR3 region is CASSSPLAGGPRPPQYF. CDR3 coding DNA: TGCGCCAGCAGCTCCCCTCTAGCGGGAGGGCCGAGGCCTCCGCAGTATTTT.

This rearrangement joins TRBV21-1 to TRBJ2-7; TRBD1 was called by the table and not checked on the DNA. TRBV21-1 is shown as a pseudogene. This CDR3 comprises 16 residues. The CDR3 DNA follows: TGTGCCAGCAGCAGACGATACCGGGACAGTCCCTACGAGCAGTACTTC. Amino acid sequence: CASSRRYRDSPYEQYF.

This chain links TRBV5-1 with TRBJ2-1, with D unresolved. From germline, CDR1 is SGHRS and CDR2 YFSETQ. The V gene lost 0 bases and the J gene lost 5 bases, with 6 bases spanning the gap. CDR3 length equals 13 residues. CDR3 protein: CASSLGFDNEQFF. Here the CDR3 DNA reads TGCGCCAGCAGCTTGGGTTTCGACAATGAGCAGTTCTTC.

The chain has TRBV19 and TRBJ2-3; D remains unclear. Between the trimmed V and J ends, which lost 3 bases and 3 bases, there was a span of 13 bases. The CDR3 is 15 residues long. The germline V gene has CDR1 LNHDA and CDR2 SQIVND (reference sequence). In DNA, the CDR3 is TGTGCCAGTAGTATTAGCCGAGTCTCGACAGATACGCAGTATTTT. It encodes CASSISRVSTDTQYF.

The gene calls are TRBV15 and TRBJ2-1; 11 nucleotides align to TRBD2. CDR3 size: 16 residues. V shed 6 bases, J shed 3 bases, and the junction held 7 bases outside the gene matches. Germline CDR1 LNHNV, CDR2 YYDKDF (reference sequence). The CDR3 spells CATSKTGTSGYNEQFF. The DNA for the CDR3 is TGTGCCACCAGTAAAACCGGGACTAGCGGCTACAATGAGCAGTTCTTC. Full variable domain (rest looked up from reference TRBV15 and TRBJ2-1): DAMVIQNPRYQVTQFGKPVTLSCSQTLNHNVMYWYQQKSSQAPKLLFHYYDKDFNNEADTPDNFQSRRPNTSFCFLDIRSPGLGDTAMYLCATSKTGTSGYNEQFFGPGTRLTVL.

This chain connects TRBV28 to TRBJ2-5; D perhaps matches TRBD1 (7 bases). V dropped 7 bases and J dropped 2 bases, with 14 bases sitting between them. Germline CDR1 reads MDHEN; CDR2 reads SYDVKM. The CDR3 contains 14 residues. The CDR3 region is CASISAGGQETQYF. In nucleotides, the CDR3 is TGTGCCAGCATTTCGGCAGGGGGGCAAGAGACCCAGTACTTC.

This chain links TRBV27 with TRBJ1-1; D is ambiguous. Germline CDR1 reads MNHEY; CDR2 reads SMNVEV (reference sequence). There are 13 residues in the CDR3. V was cut by 6 bases and J by 3 bases, with 11 bases left in between. CDR3 bases: TGTGCCAGCAGGGGCCCAGCCGACACTGAAGCTTTCTTT. It is translated as CASRGPADTEAFF.

The rearrangement joins TRBV19 to TRBJ1-1, with TRBD1 matching over 7 bases. The J segment lost 4 bases and the V segment lost 5 bases, leaving 7 bases of the junction unmatched. The CDR3 loop spans 14 amino acids. CDR1 is LNHDA and CDR2 is SQIVND in the germline V gene (reference sequence). The CDR3 loop reads CASSVQGWSTEAFF. DNA of the CDR3: TGTGCCAGTAGTGTACAGGGGTGGAGCACTGAAGCTTTCTTT.

In this sample, this clone turned up once. This rearrangement joins TRBV10-3 to TRBJ2-2, with D tentatively TRBD1 (5 bases). CDR3 size: 12 residues. V lost 7 bases, J lost 6 bases, and 9 bases lay in between. CDR1 is ENHRY, CDR2 SYGVKD, per germline. The CDR3 bases are TGTGCCATCACAGGGTCCCCCGGGGAGCTGTTTTTT. It encodes CAITGSPGELFF.

This clone was observed a handful of times. The chain employs TRBV6-5 and TRBJ2-1; TRBD2 is a possible D gene (5 bases). With 5 bases removed from V and 0 bases from J, the gap between germline ends came to 11 bases. Germline CDR1 reads MNHEY; CDR2 reads SVGAGI. This CDR3 is built from 15 residues. The CDR3 coding sequence is TGTGCCAGCAGTCCCGGGGAAAGCTCCTACAATGAGCAGTTCTTC. This sequence encodes CASSPGESSYNEQFF.

V usage is TRBV9 and J usage is TRBJ2-4, with 9 bases fitting TRBD2. The trim removed 1 base at V and 8 bases at J, leaving 7 bases unmatched. Germline V gene data show CDR1 as SGDLS and CDR2 as YYNGEE. This CDR3 region has 15 residues. In DNA, the CDR3 is TGTGCCAGCAGCGTAATGGCTAGCGGGGAAGACATTCAGTACTTC. Translation: CASSVMASGEDIQYF.

This clone has just a few counts. The V and J genes are TRBV7-9 and TRBJ2-7; 7 bases agree with TRBD2. The V gene end was trimmed by 5 bases and the J gene end by 2 bases; junction bases not matched to a gene: 6. Germline V gives CDR1 SEHNR, CDR2 FQNEAQ (reference sequence). The CDR3 is made up of 14 amino acids. CDR3 nucleotide sequence: TGTGCCAGCAGCCGCCCCGGGGGGACCTACGAGCAGTACTTC. It is translated as CASSRPGGTYEQYF.